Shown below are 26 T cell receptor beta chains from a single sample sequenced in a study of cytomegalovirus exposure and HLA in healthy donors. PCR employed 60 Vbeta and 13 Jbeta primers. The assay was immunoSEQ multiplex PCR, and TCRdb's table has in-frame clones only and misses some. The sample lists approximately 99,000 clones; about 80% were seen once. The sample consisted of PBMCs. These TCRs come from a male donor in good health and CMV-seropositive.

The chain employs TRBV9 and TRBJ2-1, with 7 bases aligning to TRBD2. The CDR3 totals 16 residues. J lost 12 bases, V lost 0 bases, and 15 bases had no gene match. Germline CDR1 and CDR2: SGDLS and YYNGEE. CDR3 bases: TGTGCCAGCAGCGTAGACCCCCAATCGATGGGCGGGGGGCAGTTCTTC. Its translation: CASSVDPQSMGGGQFF.

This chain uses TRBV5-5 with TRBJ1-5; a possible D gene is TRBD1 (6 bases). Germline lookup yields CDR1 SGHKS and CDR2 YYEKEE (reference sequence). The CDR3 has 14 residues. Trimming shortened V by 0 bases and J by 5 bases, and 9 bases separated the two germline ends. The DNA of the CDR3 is TGTGCCAGCAGCTTGGCGGCAGGGGATCAGCCCCAGCATTTT. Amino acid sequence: CASSLAAGDQPQHF.

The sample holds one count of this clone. CDR3 bases: TGCGCCAGCAGTGGGGCAACAGGGGGTAACGAGCAGTACTTC. This encodes CASSGATGGNEQYF. The chain carries TRBV10-1 and TRBJ2-7; 8 nucleotides align to TRBD1. CDR1 is WNHNN and CDR2 is SYGVQD in the germline V gene (reference sequence). V gave up 4 bases and J gave up 5 bases; unmatched junction bases: 7. The CDR3 is made up of 14 amino acids.

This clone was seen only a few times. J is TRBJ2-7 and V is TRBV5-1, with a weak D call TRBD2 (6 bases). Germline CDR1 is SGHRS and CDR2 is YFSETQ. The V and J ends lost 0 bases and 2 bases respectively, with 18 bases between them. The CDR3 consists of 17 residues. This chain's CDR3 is CASSLALTGEPTYEQYF. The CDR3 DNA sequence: TGCGCCAGCAGCTTGGCCTTAACGGGGGAACCAACCTACGAGCAGTACTTC.

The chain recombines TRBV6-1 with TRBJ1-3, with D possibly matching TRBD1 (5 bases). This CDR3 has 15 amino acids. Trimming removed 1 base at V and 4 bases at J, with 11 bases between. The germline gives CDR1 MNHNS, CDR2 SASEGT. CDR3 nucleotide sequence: TGTGCCAGCAGTGAAGTCAGGACATTGGGAAACACCATATATTTT. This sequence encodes CASSEVRTLGNTIYF.

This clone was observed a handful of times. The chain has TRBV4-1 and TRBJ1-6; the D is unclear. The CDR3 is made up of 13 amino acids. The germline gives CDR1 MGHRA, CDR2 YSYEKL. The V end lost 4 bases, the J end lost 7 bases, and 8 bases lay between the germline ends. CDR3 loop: CASSLPVNSPLHF. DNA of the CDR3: TGCGCCAGCAGCCTCCCAGTAAATTCACCCCTCCACTTT.

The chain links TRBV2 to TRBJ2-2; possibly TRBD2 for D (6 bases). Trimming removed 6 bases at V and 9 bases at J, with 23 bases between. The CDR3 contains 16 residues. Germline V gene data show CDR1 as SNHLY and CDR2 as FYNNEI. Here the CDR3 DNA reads TGTGCCAGCAGACCTCAGGCGGGGCGGGCTTTAAGGGAGCTGTTTTTT. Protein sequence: CASRPQAGRALRELFF. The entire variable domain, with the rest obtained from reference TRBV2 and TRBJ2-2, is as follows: EPEVTQTPSHQVTQMGQEVILRCVPISNHLYFYWYRQILGQKVEFLVSFYNNEISEKSEIFDDQFSVERPDGSNFTLKIRSTKLEDSAMYFCASRPQAGRALRELFFGEGSRLTVL.

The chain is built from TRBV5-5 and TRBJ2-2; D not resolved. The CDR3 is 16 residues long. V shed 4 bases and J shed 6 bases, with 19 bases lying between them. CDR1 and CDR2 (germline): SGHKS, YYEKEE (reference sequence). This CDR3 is CASSKTLGEVPGELFF. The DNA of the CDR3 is TGTGCCAGCAGCAAGACGCTAGGAGAGGTACCCGGGGAGCTGTTTTTT.

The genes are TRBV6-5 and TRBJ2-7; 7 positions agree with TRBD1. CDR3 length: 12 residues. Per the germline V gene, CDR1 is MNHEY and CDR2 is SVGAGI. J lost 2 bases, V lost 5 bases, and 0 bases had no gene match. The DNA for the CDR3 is TGTGCCAGCAGTACAGGGGCCTACGAGCAGTACTTC. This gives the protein CASSTGAYEQYF.

The chain's CDR3 is CASRSSYEQYF. The CDR3 bases are TGTGCCAGTAGAAGCTCCTACGAGCAGTACTTC. The chain has TRBV7-8 and TRBJ2-7; no definite D call. Germline CDR1 SGHVS, CDR2 FQNEAQ. V gave up 9 bases and J gave up 0 bases, with 6 bases separating them. The CDR3 has 11 residues.

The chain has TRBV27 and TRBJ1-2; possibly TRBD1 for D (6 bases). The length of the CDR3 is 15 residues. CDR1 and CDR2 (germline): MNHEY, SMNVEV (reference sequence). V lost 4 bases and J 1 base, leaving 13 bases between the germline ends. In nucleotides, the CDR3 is TGTGCCAGCAGTTACCACGGACAGAATAACTATGGCTACACCTTC. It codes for CASSYHGQNNYGYTF.

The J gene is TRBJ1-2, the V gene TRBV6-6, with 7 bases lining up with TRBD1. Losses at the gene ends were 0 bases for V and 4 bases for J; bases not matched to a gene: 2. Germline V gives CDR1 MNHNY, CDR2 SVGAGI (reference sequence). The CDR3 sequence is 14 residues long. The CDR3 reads CASSYSTGVYGYTF. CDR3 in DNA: TGTGCCAGCAGTTACTCAACAGGGGTCTATGGCTACACCTTC.

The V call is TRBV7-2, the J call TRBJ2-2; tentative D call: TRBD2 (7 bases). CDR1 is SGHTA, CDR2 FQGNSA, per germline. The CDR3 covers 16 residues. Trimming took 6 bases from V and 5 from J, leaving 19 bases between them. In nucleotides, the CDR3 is TGTGCCAGCAGTTCTAGGGGGGGAGGGCTAACCGGGGAGCTGTTTTTT. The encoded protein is CASSSRGGGLTGELFF.

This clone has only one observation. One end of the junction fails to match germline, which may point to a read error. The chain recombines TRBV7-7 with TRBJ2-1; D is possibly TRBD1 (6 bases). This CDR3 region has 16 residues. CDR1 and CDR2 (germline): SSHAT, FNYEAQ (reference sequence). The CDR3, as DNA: TGTGCTAGCAGCTCACTACAGGGCCCCTACTACAATGAGCAGTTCTTC. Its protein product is CASSSLQGPYYNEQFF. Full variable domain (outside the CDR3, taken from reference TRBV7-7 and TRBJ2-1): GAGVSQSPRYKVTKRGQDVTLRCDPISSHATLYWYQQALGQGPEFLTYFNYEAQPDKSGLPSDRFSAERPEGSISTLTIQRTEQRDSAMYRCASSSLQGPYYNEQFFGPGTRLTVL.

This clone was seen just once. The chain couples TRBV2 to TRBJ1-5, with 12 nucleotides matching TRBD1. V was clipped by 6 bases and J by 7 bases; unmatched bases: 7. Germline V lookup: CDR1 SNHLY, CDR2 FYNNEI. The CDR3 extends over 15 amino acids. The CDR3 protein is CASSWGQGAGQPQHF. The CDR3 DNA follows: TGTGCCAGCAGCTGGGGACAGGGGGCGGGACAGCCCCAGCATTTT.

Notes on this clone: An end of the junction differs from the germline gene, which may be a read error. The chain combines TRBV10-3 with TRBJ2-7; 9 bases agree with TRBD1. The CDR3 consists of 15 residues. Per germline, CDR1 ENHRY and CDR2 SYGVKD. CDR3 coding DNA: TGTGCCATCAGTGAGGGGACAGGGCTCTCCCACGAGCAGTACTTC. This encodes CAISEGTGLSHEQYF.

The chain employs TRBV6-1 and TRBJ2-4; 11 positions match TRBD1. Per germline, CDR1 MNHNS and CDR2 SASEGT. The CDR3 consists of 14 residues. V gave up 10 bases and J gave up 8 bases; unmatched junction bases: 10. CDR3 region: CATTTGTGGHIQYF. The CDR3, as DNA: TGTGCCACCACTACCGGGACAGGGGGTCACATTCAGTACTTC.

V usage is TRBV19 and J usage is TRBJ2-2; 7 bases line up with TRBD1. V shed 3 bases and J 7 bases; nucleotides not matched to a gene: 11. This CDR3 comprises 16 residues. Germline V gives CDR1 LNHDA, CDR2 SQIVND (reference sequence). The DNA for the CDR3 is TGTGCCAGTAGTATGGGACAGAGGAATCTCATCGGGGAGCTGTTTTTT. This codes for CASSMGQRNLIGELFF.

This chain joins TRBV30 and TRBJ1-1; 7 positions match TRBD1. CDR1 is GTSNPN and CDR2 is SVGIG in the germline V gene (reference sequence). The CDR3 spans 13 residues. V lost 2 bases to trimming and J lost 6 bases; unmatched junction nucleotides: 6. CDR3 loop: CAWSREGASEAFF. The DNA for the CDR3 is TGTGCCTGGAGTCGGGAGGGGGCCTCTGAAGCTTTCTTT.

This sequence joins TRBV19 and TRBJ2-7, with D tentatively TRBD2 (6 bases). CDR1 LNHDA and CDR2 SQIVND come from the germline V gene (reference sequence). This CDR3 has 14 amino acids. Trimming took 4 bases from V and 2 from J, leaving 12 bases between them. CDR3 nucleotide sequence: TGTGCCAGTAGTAGGGCAGGGAGGACCTACGAGCAGTACTTC. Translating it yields CASSRAGRTYEQYF.

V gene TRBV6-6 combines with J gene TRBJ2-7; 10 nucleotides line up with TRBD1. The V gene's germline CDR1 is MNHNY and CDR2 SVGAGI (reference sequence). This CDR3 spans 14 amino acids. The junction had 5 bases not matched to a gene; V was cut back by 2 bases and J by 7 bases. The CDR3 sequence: CASSYGTGAREQYF. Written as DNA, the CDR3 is TGTGCCAGCAGTTACGGGACAGGGGCTCGGGAGCAGTACTTC.

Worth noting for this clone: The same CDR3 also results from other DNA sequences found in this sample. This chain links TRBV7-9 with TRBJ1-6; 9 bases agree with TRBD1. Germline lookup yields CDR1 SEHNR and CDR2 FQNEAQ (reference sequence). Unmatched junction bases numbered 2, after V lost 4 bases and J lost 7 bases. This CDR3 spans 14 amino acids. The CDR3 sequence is CASSSGQGNSPLHF. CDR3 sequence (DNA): TGTGCCAGCAGCTCCGGACAGGGGAATTCACCCCTCCACTTT.

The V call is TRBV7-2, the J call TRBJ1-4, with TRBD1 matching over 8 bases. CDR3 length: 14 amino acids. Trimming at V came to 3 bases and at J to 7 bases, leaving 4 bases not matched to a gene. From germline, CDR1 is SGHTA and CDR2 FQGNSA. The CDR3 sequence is CASSFGTGFEKLFF. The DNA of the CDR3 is TGTGCCAGCAGCTTTGGGACAGGTTTTGAAAAACTGTTTTTT.

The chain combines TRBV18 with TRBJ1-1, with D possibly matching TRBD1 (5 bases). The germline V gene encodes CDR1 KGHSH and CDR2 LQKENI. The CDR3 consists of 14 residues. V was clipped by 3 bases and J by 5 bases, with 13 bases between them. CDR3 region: CASSPGAGETEAFF. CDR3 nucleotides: TGTGCCAGCTCACCTGGCGCGGGGGAAACTGAAGCTTTCTTT. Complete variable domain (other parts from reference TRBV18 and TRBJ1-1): NAGVMQNPRHLVRRRGQEARLRCSPMKGHSHVYWYRQLPEEGLKFMVYLQKENIIDESGMPKERFSAEFPKEGPSILRIQQVVRGDSAAYFCASSPGAGETEAFFGQGTRLTVV.

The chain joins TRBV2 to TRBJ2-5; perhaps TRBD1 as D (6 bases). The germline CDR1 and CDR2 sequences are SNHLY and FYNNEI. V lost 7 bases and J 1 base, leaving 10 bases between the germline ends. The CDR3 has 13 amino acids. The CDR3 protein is CASTQDSQETQYF. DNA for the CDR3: TGTGCCAGCACCCAGGACAGCCAAGAGACCCAGTACTTC. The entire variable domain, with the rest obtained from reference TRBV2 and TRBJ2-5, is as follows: EPEVTQTPSHQVTQMGQEVILRCVPISNHLYFYWYRQILGQKVEFLVSFYNNEISEKSEIFDDQFSVERPDGSNFTLKIRSTKLEDSAMYFCASTQDSQETQYFGPGTRLLVL.

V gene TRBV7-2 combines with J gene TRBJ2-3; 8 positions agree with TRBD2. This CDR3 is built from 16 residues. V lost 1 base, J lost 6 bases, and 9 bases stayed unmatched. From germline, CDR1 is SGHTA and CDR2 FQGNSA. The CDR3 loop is CASSLVVGGARDTQYF. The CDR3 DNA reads TGTGCCAGCAGCTTAGTAGTCGGGGGGGCCAGGGATACGCAGTATTTT.